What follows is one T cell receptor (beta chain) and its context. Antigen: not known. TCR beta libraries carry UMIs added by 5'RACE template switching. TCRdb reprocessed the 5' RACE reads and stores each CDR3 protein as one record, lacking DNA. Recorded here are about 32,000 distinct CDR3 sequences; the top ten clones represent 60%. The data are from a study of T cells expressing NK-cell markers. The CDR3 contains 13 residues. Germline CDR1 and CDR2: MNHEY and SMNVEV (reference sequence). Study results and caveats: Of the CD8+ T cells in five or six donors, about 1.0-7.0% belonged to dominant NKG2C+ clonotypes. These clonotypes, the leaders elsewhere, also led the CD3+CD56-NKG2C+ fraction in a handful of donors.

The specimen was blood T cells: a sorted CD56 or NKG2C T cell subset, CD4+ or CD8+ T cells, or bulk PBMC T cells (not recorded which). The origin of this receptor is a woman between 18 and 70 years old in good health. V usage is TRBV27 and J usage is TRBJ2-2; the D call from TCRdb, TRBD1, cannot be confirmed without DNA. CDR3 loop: CASSDRDRGELFF.